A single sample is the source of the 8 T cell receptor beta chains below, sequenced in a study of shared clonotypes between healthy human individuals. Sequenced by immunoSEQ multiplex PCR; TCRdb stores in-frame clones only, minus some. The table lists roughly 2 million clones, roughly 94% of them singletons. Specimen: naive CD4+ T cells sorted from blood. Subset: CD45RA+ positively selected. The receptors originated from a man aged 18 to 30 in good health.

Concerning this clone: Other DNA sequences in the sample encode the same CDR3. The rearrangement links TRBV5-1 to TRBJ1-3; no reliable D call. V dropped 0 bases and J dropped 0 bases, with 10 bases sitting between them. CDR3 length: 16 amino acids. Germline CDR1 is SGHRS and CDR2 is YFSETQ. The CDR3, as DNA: TGCGCCAGCAGCTTGGGAGGAGGGCCCTCTGGAAACACCATATATTTT. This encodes CASSLGGGPSGNTIYF.

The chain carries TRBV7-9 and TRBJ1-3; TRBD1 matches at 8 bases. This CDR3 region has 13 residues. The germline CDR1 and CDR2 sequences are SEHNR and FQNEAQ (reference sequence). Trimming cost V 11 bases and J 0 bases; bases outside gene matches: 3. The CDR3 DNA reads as TGTGCCGGAGGGACAGGCTCTGGAAACACCATATATTTT. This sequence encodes CAGGTGSGNTIYF.

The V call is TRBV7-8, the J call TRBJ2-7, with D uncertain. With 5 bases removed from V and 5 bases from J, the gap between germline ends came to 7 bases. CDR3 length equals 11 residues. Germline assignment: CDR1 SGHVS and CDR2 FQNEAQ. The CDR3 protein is CASSTGHEQYF. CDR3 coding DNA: TGTGCCAGCAGCACTGGTCACGAGCAGTACTTC.

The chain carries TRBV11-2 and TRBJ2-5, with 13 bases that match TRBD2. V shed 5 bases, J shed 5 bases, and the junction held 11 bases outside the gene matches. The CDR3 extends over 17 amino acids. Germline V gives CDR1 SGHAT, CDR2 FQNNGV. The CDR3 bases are TGTGCCAGCAGCCTACTAGCGGGGGGGATACGAGTCGAGACCCAGTACTTC. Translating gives CASSLLAGGIRVETQYF.

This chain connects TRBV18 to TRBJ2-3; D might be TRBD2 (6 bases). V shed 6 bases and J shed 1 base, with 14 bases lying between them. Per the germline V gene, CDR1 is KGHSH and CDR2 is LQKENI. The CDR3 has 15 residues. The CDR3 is CASSQSGGGTDTQYF. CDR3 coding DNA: TGTGCCAGCTCCCAAAGCGGAGGGGGCACAGATACGCAGTATTTT.

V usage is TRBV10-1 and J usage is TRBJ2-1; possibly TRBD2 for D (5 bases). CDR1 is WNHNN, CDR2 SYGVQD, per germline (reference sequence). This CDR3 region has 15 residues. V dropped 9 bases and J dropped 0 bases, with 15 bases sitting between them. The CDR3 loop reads CASGSPANSYNEQFF. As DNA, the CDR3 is TGCGCCAGTGGGAGCCCGGCGAACTCCTACAATGAGCAGTTCTTC.

In nucleotides, the CDR3 is TGTGCCAGCTCACCACCAGTGTCTCAAGAGACCCAGTACTTC. The encoded protein is CASSPPVSQETQYF. The V gene is TRBV18, the J gene TRBJ2-5; D remains ambiguous. Deletions cut 0 bases from V and 2 bases from J, with 7 bases between. The V gene's germline CDR1 is KGHSH and CDR2 LQKENI. The CDR3 has 14 residues.

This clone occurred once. CDR3 sequence: CASSPRGGTGELFF. CDR3 bases: TGTGCCAGCAGCCCCAGAGGAGGGACCGGGGAGCTGTTTTTT. The chain combines TRBV11-2 with TRBJ2-2, with D perhaps TRBD2 (6 bases). Per germline, CDR1 SGHAT and CDR2 FQNNGV. V gave up 5 bases and J gave up 5 bases, with 12 bases separating them. The CDR3 extends over 14 amino acids.